Sequencing of this T cell receptor beta chain was carried out in a study of T cell changes during pregnancy in multiple sclerosis. Germline CDR1 and CDR2: MDHEN and SYDVKM. V dropped 2 bases and J dropped 7 bases, with 8 bases sitting between them. The CDR3 runs to 12 residues. TCRdb's copy holds only in-frame clones and misses some; the assay was immunoSEQ multiplex PCR. The sample consists of 35,000 to 50,000 clones, roughly nine tenths of them appearing once. The sequencing used CD4+ T cells from peripheral blood mononuclear cells, collected in the second trimester of pregnancy. This chain links TRBV28 with TRBJ1-2; D uncertain. This sequence was found in a female donor with multiple sclerosis, enrolled in a pregnancy study. The CDR3 spells CASSLGGFGYTF. For the CDR3, the DNA is TGTGCCAGCAGTTTAGGAGGGTTTGGCTACACCTTC.